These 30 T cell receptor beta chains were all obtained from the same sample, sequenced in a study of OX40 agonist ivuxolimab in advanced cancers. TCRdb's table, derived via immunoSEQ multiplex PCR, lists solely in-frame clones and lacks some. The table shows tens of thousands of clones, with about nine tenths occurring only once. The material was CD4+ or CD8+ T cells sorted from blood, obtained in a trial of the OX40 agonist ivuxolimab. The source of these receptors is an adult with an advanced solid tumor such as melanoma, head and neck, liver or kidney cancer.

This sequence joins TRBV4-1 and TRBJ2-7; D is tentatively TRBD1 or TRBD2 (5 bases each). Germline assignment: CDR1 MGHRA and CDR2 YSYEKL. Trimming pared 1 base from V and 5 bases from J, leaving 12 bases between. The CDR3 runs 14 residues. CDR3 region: CASSQGDQANEQYF. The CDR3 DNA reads TGCGCCAGCAGCCAAGGGGACCAAGCCAACGAGCAGTACTTC.

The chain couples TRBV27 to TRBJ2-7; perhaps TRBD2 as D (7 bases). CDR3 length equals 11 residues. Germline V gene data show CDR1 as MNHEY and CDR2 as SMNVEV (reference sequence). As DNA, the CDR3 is TGTGCTGCGGGGGCGCGGTACGAGCAGTACTTC. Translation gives CAAGARYEQYF.

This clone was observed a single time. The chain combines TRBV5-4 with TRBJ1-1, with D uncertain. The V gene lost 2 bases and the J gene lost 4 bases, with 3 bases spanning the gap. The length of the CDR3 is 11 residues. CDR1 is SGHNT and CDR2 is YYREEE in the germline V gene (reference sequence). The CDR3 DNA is TGTGCCAGCAGCTTCGGCACTGAAGCTTTCTTT. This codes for CASSFGTEAFF.

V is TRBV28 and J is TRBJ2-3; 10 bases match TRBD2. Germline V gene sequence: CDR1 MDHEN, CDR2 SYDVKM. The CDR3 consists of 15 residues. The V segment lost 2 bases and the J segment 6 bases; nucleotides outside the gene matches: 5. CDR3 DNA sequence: TGTGCCAGCAGTTTAATAGCGGGAGGTGGCGATACGCAGTATTTT. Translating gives CASSLIAGGGDTQYF.

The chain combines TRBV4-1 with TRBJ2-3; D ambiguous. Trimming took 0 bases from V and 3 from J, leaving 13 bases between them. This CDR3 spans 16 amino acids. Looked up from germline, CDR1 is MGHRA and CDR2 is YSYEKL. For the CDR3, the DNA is TGCGCCAGCAGCCAAGAATATCCAGATTATACAGATACGCAGTATTTT. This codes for CASSQEYPDYTDTQYF.

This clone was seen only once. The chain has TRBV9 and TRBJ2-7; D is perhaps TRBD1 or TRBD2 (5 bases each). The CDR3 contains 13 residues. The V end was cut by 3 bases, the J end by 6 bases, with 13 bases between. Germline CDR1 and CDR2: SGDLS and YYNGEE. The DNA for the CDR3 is TGTGCCAGCAGCGATGGGACGAGCAGCGAGCAGTACTTC. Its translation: CASSDGTSSEQYF.

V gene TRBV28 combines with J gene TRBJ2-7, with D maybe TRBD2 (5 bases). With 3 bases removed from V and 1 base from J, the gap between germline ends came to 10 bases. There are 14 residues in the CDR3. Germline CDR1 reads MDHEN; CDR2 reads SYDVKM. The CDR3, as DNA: TGTGCCAGCAGTTTCAGACTACGATCCTACGAGCAGTACTTC. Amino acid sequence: CASSFRLRSYEQYF.

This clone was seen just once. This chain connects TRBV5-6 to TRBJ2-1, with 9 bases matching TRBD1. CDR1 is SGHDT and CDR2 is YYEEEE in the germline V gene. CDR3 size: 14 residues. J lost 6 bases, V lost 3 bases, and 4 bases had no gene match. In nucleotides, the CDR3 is TGTGCCAGCAGCTACGGGACAGGGTTCAATGAGCAGTTCTTC. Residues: CASSYGTGFNEQFF. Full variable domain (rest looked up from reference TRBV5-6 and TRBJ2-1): DAGVTQSPTHLIKTRGQQVTLRCSPKSGHDTVSWYQQALGQGPQFIFQYYEEEERQRGNFPDRFSGHQFPNYSSELNVNALLLGDSALYLCASSYGTGFNEQFFGPGTRLTVL.

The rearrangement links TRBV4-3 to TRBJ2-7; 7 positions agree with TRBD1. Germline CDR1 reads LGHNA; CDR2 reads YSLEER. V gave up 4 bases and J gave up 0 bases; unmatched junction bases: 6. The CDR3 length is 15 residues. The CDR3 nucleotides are TGCGCCAGCAGCCCGACAGGGCCTCCCTCCTACGAGCAGTACTTC. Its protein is CASSPTGPPSYEQYF.

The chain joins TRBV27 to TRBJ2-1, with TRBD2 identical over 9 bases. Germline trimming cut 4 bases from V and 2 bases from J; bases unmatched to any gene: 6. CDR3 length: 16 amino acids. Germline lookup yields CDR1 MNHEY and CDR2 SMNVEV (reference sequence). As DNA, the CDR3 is TGTGCCAGCAGTTCCCTGGCGGGGGGGACCTACAATGAGCAGTTCTTC. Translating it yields CASSSLAGGTYNEQFF.

The CDR3: CASSPKGVAGAYNEQFF. The CDR3 DNA reads TGTGCCAGCAGCCCGAAGGGAGTAGCGGGTGCGTACAATGAGCAGTTCTTC. The gene calls are TRBV7-9 and TRBJ2-1; 7 bases map to TRBD2. This CDR3 comprises 17 residues. The germline V gene has CDR1 SEHNR and CDR2 FQNEAQ (reference sequence). The ends lost 5 bases at V and 4 bases at J; junction bases unmatched: 14.

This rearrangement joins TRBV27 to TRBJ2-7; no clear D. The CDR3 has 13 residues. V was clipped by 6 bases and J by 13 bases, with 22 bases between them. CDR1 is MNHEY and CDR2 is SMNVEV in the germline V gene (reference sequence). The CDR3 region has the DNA TGTGCCAGCAGCCAATTGTTGACCCGGACGCACTACTTC. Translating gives CASSQLLTRTHYF.

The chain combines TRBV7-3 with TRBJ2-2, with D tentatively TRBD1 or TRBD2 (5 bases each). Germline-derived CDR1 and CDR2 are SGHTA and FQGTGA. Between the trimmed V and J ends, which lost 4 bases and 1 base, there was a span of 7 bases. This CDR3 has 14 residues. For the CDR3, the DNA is TGTGCCAGCAGCTGGGGGATGAACACCGGGGAGCTGTTTTTT. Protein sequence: CASSWGMNTGELFF.

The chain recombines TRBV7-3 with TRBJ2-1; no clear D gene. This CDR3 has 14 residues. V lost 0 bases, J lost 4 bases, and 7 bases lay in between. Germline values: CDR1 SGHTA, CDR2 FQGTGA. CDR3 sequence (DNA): TGTGCCAGCAGCTTAACGTCGAAATACAATGAGCAGTTCTTC. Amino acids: CASSLTSKYNEQFF. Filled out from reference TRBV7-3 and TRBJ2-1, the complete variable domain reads GAGVSQTPSNKVTEKGKYVELRCDPISGHTALYWYRQSLGQGPEFLIYFQGTGAADDSGLPNDRFFAVRPEGSVSTLKIQRTERGDSAVYLCASSLTSKYNEQFFGPGTRLTVL.

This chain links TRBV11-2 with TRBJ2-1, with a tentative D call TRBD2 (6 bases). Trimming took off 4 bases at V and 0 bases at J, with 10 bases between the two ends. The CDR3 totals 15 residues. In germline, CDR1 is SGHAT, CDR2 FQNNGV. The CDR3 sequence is CASSSAAGSYNEQFF. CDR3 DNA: TGTGCCAGCAGCTCAGCAGCGGGCTCCTACAATGAGCAGTTCTTC.

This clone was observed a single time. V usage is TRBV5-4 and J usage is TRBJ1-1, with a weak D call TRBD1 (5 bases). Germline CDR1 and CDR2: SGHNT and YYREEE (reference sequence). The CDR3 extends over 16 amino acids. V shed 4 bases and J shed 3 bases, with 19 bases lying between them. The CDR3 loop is CASSLPVGGRDTEAFF. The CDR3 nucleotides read TGTGCCAGCAGCCTCCCCGTGGGGGGGAGGGACACTGAAGCTTTCTTT.

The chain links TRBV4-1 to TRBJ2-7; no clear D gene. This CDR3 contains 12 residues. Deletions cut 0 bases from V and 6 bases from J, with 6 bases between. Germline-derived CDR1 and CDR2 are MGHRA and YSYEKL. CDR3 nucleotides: TGCGCCAGCAGCCAAGATGCGGCCGAGCAGTACTTC. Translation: CASSQDAAEQYF.

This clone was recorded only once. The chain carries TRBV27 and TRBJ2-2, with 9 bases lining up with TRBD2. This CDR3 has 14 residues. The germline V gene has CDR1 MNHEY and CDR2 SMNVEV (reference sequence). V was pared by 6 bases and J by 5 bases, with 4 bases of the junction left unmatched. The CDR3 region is CASRPGLATGELFF. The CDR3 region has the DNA TGTGCCAGCAGGCCGGGACTAGCAACCGGGGAGCTGTTTTTT.

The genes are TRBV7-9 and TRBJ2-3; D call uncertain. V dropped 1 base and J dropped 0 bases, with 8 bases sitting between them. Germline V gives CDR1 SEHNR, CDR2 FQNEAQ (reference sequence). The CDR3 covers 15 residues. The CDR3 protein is CASSLEGFSTDTQYF. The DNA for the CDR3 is TGTGCCAGCAGCTTAGAGGGCTTCAGCACAGATACGCAGTATTTT. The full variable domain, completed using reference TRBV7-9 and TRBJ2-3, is DTGVSQNPRHKITKRGQNVTFRCDPISEHNRLYWYRQTLGQGPEFLTYFQNEAQLEKSRLLSDRFSAERPKGSFSTLEIQRTEQGDSAMYLCASSLEGFSTDTQYFGPGTRLTVL.

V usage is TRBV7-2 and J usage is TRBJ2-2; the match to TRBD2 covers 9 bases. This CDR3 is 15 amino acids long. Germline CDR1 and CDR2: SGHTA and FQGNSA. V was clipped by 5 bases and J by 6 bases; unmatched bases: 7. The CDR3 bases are TGTGCCAGCAGCCCATATAGCGGGAGCGCCGGGGAGCTGTTTTTT. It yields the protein CASSPYSGSAGELFF.

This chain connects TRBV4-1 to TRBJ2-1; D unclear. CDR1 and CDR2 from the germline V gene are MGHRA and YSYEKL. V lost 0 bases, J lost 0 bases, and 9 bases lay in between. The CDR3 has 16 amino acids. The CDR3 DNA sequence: TGCGCCAGCAGCCAAGAATGGCGCGGCTCCTACAATGAGCAGTTCTTC. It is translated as CASSQEWRGSYNEQFF.

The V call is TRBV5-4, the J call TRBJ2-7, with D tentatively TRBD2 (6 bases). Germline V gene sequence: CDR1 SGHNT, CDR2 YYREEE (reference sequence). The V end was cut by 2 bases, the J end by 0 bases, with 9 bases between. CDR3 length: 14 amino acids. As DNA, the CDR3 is TGTGCCAGCAGCTTTGCCGGGAGCTCCTACGAGCAGTACTTC. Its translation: CASSFAGSSYEQYF.

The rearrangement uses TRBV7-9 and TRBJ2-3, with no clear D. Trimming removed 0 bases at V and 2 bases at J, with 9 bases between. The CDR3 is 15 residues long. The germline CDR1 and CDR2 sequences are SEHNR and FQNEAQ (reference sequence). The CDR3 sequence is CASSLAEVITDTQYF. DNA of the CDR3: TGTGCCAGCAGCTTAGCAGAAGTAATCACAGATACGCAGTATTTT.

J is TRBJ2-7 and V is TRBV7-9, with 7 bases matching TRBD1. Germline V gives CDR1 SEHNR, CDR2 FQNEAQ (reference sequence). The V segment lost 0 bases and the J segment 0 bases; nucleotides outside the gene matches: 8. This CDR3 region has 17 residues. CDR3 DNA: TGTGCCAGCAGCTTAGCACCGGGACAGACGAGCTCCTACGAGCAGTACTTC. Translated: CASSLAPGQTSSYEQYF. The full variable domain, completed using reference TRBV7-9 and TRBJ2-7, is DTGVSQNPRHKITKRGQNVTFRCDPISEHNRLYWYRQTLGQGPEFLTYFQNEAQLEKSRLLSDRFSAERPKGSFSTLEIQRTEQGDSAMYLCASSLAPGQTSSYEQYFGPGTRLTVT.

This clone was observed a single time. For the CDR3, the DNA is TGCGCCAGCAGCCCCCCGGACAGAGATCAGCCCCAGCATTTT. Encoded protein: CASSPPDRDQPQHF. The chain combines TRBV5-1 with TRBJ1-5, with D tentatively TRBD1 (6 bases). Trimming stripped 4 bases from V and 5 bases from J, with 13 bases between. CDR1 is SGHRS and CDR2 is YFSETQ in the germline V gene. The CDR3 runs to 14 residues.

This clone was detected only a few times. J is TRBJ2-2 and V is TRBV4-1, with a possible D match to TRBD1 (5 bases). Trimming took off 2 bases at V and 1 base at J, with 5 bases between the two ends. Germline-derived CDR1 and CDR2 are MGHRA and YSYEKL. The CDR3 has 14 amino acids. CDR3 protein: CASSQQGNTGELFF. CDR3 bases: TGCGCCAGCAGCCAACAGGGGAACACCGGGGAGCTGTTTTTT.

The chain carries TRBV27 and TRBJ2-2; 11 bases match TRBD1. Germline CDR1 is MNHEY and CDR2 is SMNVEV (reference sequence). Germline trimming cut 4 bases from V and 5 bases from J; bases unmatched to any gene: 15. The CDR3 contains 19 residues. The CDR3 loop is CASSSPGQGAFIRTGELFF. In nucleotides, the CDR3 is TGTGCCAGCAGTTCTCCTGGACAGGGGGCATTTATCAGAACCGGGGAGCTGTTTTTT.

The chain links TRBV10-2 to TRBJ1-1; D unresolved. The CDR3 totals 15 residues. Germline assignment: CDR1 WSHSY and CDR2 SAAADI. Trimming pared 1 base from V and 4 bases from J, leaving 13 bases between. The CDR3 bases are TGCGCCAGCAGTGAGTATCCGGCTGTGGGCACTGAAGCTTTCTTT. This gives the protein CASSEYPAVGTEAFF.

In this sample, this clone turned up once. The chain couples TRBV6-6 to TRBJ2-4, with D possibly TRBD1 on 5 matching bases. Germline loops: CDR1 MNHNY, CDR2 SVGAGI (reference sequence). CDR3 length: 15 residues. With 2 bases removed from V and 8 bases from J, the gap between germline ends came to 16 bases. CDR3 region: CASSYGTGPADIQYF. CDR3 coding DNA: TGTGCCAGCAGTTACGGTACAGGCCCTGCGGACATTCAGTACTTC.

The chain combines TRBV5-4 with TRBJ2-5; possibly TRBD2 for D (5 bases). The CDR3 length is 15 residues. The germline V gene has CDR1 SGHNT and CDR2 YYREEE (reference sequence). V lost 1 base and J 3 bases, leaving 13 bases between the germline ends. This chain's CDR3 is CASSLRETGEETQYF. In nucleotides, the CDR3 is TGTGCCAGCAGCTTGCGGGAAACCGGGGAAGAGACCCAGTACTTC.